This T cell receptor beta chain was documented in a study of shared clonotypes between healthy human individuals. In this sample, this clone turned up many times. Every one of the donors was a Caucasian adult that lived in Nashville, Tennessee. The protocol was immunoSEQ multiplex PCR, while the TCRdb copy is restricted to in-frame clones and leaves out a portion. Of about 680,000 clones in the sample, 72% were seen once. Trimming pared 1 base from V and 3 bases from J, leaving 11 bases between. There are 15 residues in the CDR3. Germline values: CDR1 MDHEN, CDR2 SYDVKM. V is TRBV28 and J is TRBJ2-3, with D unclear. Sequenced: memory CD4+ T cells sorted from blood. Subset described: CD45RA-negative fraction. The receptor's source is a woman under 40 in good health. As DNA, the CDR3 is TGTGCCAGCAGTTTATTGACGAGTCGTACAGATACGCAGTATTTT. It codes for CASSLLTSRTDTQYF.